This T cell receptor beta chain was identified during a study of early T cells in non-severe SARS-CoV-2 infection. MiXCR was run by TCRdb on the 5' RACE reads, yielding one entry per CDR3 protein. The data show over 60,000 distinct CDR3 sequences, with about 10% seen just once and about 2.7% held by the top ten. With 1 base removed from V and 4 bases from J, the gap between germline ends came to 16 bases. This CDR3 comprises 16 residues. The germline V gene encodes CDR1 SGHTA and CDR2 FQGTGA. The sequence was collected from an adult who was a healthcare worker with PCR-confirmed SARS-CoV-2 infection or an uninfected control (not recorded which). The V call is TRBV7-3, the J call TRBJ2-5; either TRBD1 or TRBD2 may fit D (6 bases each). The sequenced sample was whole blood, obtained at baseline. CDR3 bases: TGTGCCAGCAGCTTAAAAGCCGGGGGCTGGGGAGAGACCCAGTACTTC. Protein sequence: CASSLKAGGWGETQYF.